This entry lists 21 T cell receptor beta chains sequenced from one sample in a study of beta chain features in type 1 diabetes. Expressed TCRB transcripts got sequenced, as all isolated RNA was reverse transcribed. Profiled with immunoSEQ multiplex PCR; TCRdb holds only in-frame clones, not every one. The sample records about 410,000 clones, approximately 15% being singletons. The sample taken for sequencing was naive CD4+ T cells from blood. The receptors come from a man in his thirties or forties in good health.

This clone has more than one count but fewer than ten. In DNA, the CDR3 is TGCAGCGTTGTACAGGGACTAAACACTGAAGCTTTCTTT. As protein: CSVVQGLNTEAFF. This chain uses TRBV29-1 with TRBJ1-1, with D possibly being TRBD1 (6 bases). The V gene's germline CDR1 is SQVTM and CDR2 ANQGSEA. The V gene lost 4 bases and the J gene lost 2 bases, with 11 bases spanning the gap. This CDR3 has 13 residues.

This clone was picked up a small number of times. This sequence joins TRBV9 and TRBJ2-2; D uncertain. The CDR3 has 14 residues. Trimming removed 3 bases from V and 5 bases from J, with 11 bases in between. Germline V gene data show CDR1 as SGDLS and CDR2 as YYNGEE. CDR3 nucleotide sequence: TGTGCCAGCAGCGCCCATATGGGGACCGGGGAGCTGTTTTTT. Its protein product is CASSAHMGTGELFF.

This rearrangement joins TRBV7-8 to TRBJ1-4; D is uncertain. The CDR3 is 14 residues long. The V gene lost 1 base and the J gene lost 5 bases, with 8 bases spanning the gap. The germline gives CDR1 SGHVS, CDR2 FQNEAQ. CDR3 amino acids: CASSLGHENEKLFF. The CDR3 DNA is TGTGCCAGCAGCTTAGGCCACGAGAATGAAAAACTGTTTTTT.

This clone came up once. V gene TRBV7-2 combines with J gene TRBJ2-7; 8 bases fit TRBD1. The germline V gene encodes CDR1 SGHTA and CDR2 FQGNSA. J lost 3 bases, V lost 5 bases, and 6 bases had no gene match. This CDR3 spans 14 amino acids. CDR3 sequence reads: CASSKTGEVYEQYF. The CDR3 region has the DNA TGTGCCAGCAGCAAGACAGGGGAGGTCTACGAGCAGTACTTC. The full variable domain, its missing parts supplied by reference TRBV7-2 and TRBJ2-7, is GAGVSQSPSNKVTEKGKDVELRCDPISGHTALYWYRQSLGQGLEFLIYFQGNSAPDKSGLPSDRFSAERTGGSVSTLTIQRTQQEDSAVYLCASSKTGEVYEQYFGPGTRLTVT.

CDR3 in amino acids: CSVEGGRGNEKLFF. In DNA form, the CDR3 reads TGCAGCGTTGAAGGGGGACGGGGAAATGAAAAACTGTTTTTT. The chain carries TRBV29-1 and TRBJ1-4; perhaps TRBD1 as D (5 bases). Germline assignment: CDR1 SQVTM and CDR2 ANQGSEA. V gave up 1 base and J gave up 5 bases, with 11 bases separating them. This CDR3 region has 14 residues.

This sequence joins TRBV5-1 and TRBJ2-4; 10 bases match TRBD1. With 4 bases clipped from V and 9 bases from J, the junction kept 10 bases outside the gene matches. This CDR3 comprises 15 residues. CDR1 is SGHRS and CDR2 is YFSETQ in the germline V gene. The CDR3 DNA reads as TGCGCCAGCAGCCCCAGGACAGGGGGAGCTGGCATTCAGTACTTC. Translating it yields CASSPRTGGAGIQYF.

This clone was found a few times. The rearrangement links TRBV6-5 to TRBJ2-2; D is unclear. The germline V gene has CDR1 MNHEY and CDR2 SVGAGI. This CDR3 is 16 amino acids long. Trimming stripped 0 bases from V and 2 bases from J, with 10 bases between. In DNA, the CDR3 is TGTGCCAGCAGTTACTCACCCGGTACTAACACCGGGGAGCTGTTTTTT. It codes for CASSYSPGTNTGELFF.

The chain combines TRBV14 with TRBJ2-3; D might be TRBD2 (6 bases). CDR3 length: 15 amino acids. V gave up 1 base and J gave up 6 bases, with 14 bases separating them. Germline CDR1 and CDR2: SGHDN and FVKESK. CDR3: CASSQGTPGVDTQYF. CDR3 nucleotide sequence: TGTGCCAGCAGCCAAGGGACCCCGGGGGTGGATACGCAGTATTTT.

This clone was observed a handful of times. This chain uses TRBV4-1 with TRBJ2-1; D unresolved. This CDR3 is built from 12 residues. V lost 4 bases and J lost 8, with 9 bases in between. CDR1 and CDR2 (germline): MGHRA, YSYEKL. The CDR3 DNA reads as TGCGCCAGCAGCCCACGGTGGGATGAGCAGTTCTTC. Translating it yields CASSPRWDEQFF.

The table lists this clone with a few counts. J is TRBJ2-3 and V is TRBV5-1; D is uncertain. CDR3 size: 14 residues. Germline CDR1 reads SGHRS; CDR2 reads YFSETQ. Trimming shortened V by 0 bases and J by 6 bases, and 11 bases separated the two germline ends. This CDR3 reads CASSLDQAGDTQYF. For the CDR3, the DNA is TGCGCCAGCAGCTTGGACCAAGCCGGGGATACGCAGTATTTT.

The V gene is TRBV28, the J gene TRBJ2-1; 7 nucleotides agree with TRBD1. Per germline, CDR1 MDHEN and CDR2 SYDVKM. V shed 6 bases, J shed 10 bases, and the junction held 6 bases outside the gene matches. This CDR3 is built from 12 residues. The CDR3 loop reads CASSRTGREQFF. Here the CDR3 DNA reads TGTGCCAGCAGCCGGACAGGACGCGAGCAGTTCTTC.

The chain uses TRBV6-1 and TRBJ1-6; D not resolved. The CDR3 runs 16 residues. Germline V gene data show CDR1 as MNHNS and CDR2 as SASEGT. Trimming left V 2 bases short and J 13 bases short, with 21 bases between. The chain's CDR3 is CASSERLTDRFRPLHF. CDR3 DNA: TGTGCCAGCAGTGAAAGACTTACGGACCGTTTTCGGCCCCTCCACTTT.

Only a few counts were recorded for this clone. J is TRBJ2-7 and V is TRBV30; 8 bases are a match to TRBD1. The J segment lost 6 bases and the V segment lost 1 base, leaving 5 bases of the junction unmatched. There are 13 residues in the CDR3. Germline V gene lookup returns CDR1 GTSNPN and CDR2 SVGIG (reference sequence). In DNA form, the CDR3 reads TGTGCCTGGAGTGGCCAGGGGGCCCTCGAGCAGTACGTC. It encodes CAWSGQGALEQYV.

The genes are TRBV2 and TRBJ2-1; D might be TRBD1 or TRBD2, each matching 5 bases. This CDR3 has 14 residues. Germline values: CDR1 SNHLY, CDR2 FYNNEI. Trimming removed 6 bases from V and 5 bases from J, with 14 bases in between. This CDR3 is CASSLGTTNNEQFF. The CDR3 DNA reads TGTGCCAGCAGCCTCGGGACCACTAACAATGAGCAGTTCTTC.

Only a few counts were recorded for this clone. This chain joins TRBV19 and TRBJ1-5, with a weak D call TRBD1 (6 bases). Germline loops: CDR1 LNHDA, CDR2 SQIVND (reference sequence). The CDR3 is 17 residues long. Trimming left V 6 bases short and J 3 bases short, with 21 bases between. CDR3 coding DNA: TGTGCCAGTAGCCCAAAGGGGGACCGCGGGGTCAATCAGCCCCAGCATTTT. Encoded protein: CASSPKGDRGVNQPQHF.

This clone was seen more than once but under ten times. The chain employs TRBV1 and TRBJ2-1; no check of the table's D call, TRBD2, against the DNA was made. TRBV1 counts as a pseudogene. This CDR3 is built from 16 residues. In nucleotides, the CDR3 is TGCACCAGCAGCCAAGAGAGGGTTGCTGGCTACAATGAGCAGTTCTTC. It translates to CTSSQERVAGYNEQFF.

The chain has TRBV4-3 and TRBJ1-1; no definite D call. The CDR3 sequence is 16 residues long. Germline loops: CDR1 LGHNA, CDR2 YSLEER. V gave up 4 bases and J gave up 1 base, with 16 bases separating them. CDR3 nucleotide sequence: TGCGCCAGCAGCCGCCACACTAGAGGTGGGAACACTGAAGCTTTCTTT. Protein product: CASSRHTRGGNTEAFF.

The chain links TRBV5-1 to TRBJ1-6; no definite D call. V lost 0 bases to trimming and J lost 7 bases, with 14 bases between them. The CDR3 runs to 16 residues. Germline lookup yields CDR1 SGHRS and CDR2 YFSETQ. The CDR3 DNA follows: TGCGCCAGCAGCTTGGAGGCCTTCGGTCAAAATTCACCCCTCCACTTT. Translated, it gives CASSLEAFGQNSPLHF.

This clone has just a few counts. The chain is built from TRBV20-1 and TRBJ2-7; 8 nucleotides agree with TRBD2. Germline V lookup: CDR1 DFQATT, CDR2 SNEGSKA (reference sequence). V was pared by 5 bases and J by 7 bases, with 4 bases of the junction left unmatched. CDR3 size: 11 residues. The CDR3 spells CSAAAGGEQYF. The CDR3 nucleotides are TGCAGTGCTGCTGCGGGGGGAGAGCAGTACTTC.

This CDR3 is CASSPTSGRSQTQYF. The CDR3 DNA reads as TGTGCCAGCAGCCCCACTAGCGGGCGGTCCCAGACCCAGTACTTC. V gene TRBV7-8 combines with J gene TRBJ2-5; TRBD2 aligns across 9 bases. The J segment lost 6 bases and the V segment lost 5 bases, leaving 10 bases of the junction unmatched. The CDR3 sequence is 15 residues long. CDR1 and CDR2 from the germline V gene are SGHVS and FQNEAQ.

The V gene is TRBV29-1, the J gene TRBJ2-3; 12 positions match TRBD2. The germline V gene has CDR1 SQVTM and CDR2 ANQGSEA. V lost 4 bases to trimming and J lost 2 bases; unmatched junction nucleotides: 1. This CDR3 comprises 14 residues. The CDR3 nucleotides are TGCAGCGTTGGACTAGCGGGGGTCACAGATACGCAGTATTTT. This codes for CSVGLAGVTDTQYF.